The 6 T cell receptor beta chains below all came from one sample that was sequenced in a study of neoadjuvant nivolumab and ipilimumab in lung cancer. Here immunoSEQ multiplex PCR was the method, and the copy in TCRdb shows in-frame clones only, minus some. In the table there are fewer than 35,000 clones, roughly 90% of which are singletons. This material consisted of peripheral blood, taken after neoadjuvant nivolumab, alone or with ipilimumab, at or shortly before surgery. These receptors were obtained from an adult with non-small cell lung cancer.

This chain joins TRBV11-1 and TRBJ2-3; 10 nucleotides agree with TRBD1. Germline V CDR1 and CDR2: SGHAT, FQDESV (reference sequence). Losses at the gene ends were 4 bases for V and 10 bases for J; bases not matched to a gene: 17. This CDR3 has 17 amino acids. The CDR3 region has the DNA TGTGCCAGCAGCTCCGGGACAGGGGTGGATTGGTCCCAGGCGCAGTATTTT. Translating gives CASSSGTGVDWSQAQYF.

This clone was seen once. V gene TRBV5-6 combines with J gene TRBJ2-1; D not resolved. V lost 4 bases and J 5 bases, leaving 7 bases between the germline ends. The germline V gene encodes CDR1 SGHDT and CDR2 YYEEEE. This CDR3 has 12 amino acids. In DNA, the CDR3 is TGTGCCAGCAGCCGGTATCACAATGAGCAGTTCTTC. This sequence encodes CASSRYHNEQFF.

The rearrangement joins TRBV18 to TRBJ2-3; tentatively, D is TRBD2 (5 bases). The CDR3 is made up of 16 amino acids. Trimming left V 0 bases short and J 3 bases short, with 13 bases between. Germline CDR1 KGHSH, CDR2 LQKENI. CDR3 coding DNA: TGTGCCAGCTCACCACCCCTCCTATCGGGGACAGATACGCAGTATTTT. Residues: CASSPPLLSGTDTQYF. Full variable domain (remainder filled in from reference TRBV18 and TRBJ2-3): NAGVMQNPRHLVRRRGQEARLRCSPMKGHSHVYWYRQLPEEGLKFMVYLQKENIIDESGMPKERFSAEFPKEGPSILRIQQVVRGDSAAYFCASSPPLLSGTDTQYFGPGTRLTVL.

The rearrangement uses TRBV7-3 and TRBJ1-2; D not resolved. Trimming stripped 0 bases from V and 7 bases from J, with 9 bases between. The CDR3 covers 13 residues. Germline V gene lookup returns CDR1 SGHTA and CDR2 FQGTGA. The chain's CDR3 is CASSLTLNGGYTF. DNA of the CDR3: TGTGCCAGCAGCTTAACTCTGAACGGTGGCTACACCTTC.

V and J are TRBV7-9 and TRBJ2-3, with D tentatively TRBD1 (8 bases). Germline CDR1 is SEHNR and CDR2 is FQNEAQ (reference sequence). V was cut by 5 bases and J by 0 bases, with 24 bases left in between. The CDR3 has 19 amino acids. DNA for the CDR3: TGTGCCAGCAGCCGGGGGGACTTCGTGACAGGGGTTAGCACAGATACGCAGTATTTT. Translating gives CASSRGDFVTGVSTDTQYF.

The genes are TRBV5-1 and TRBJ2-3; 11 bases match TRBD2. Per germline, CDR1 SGHRS and CDR2 YFSETQ. The CDR3 consists of 15 residues. V lost 1 base to trimming and J lost 6 bases; unmatched junction nucleotides: 4. The CDR3 here is CASSLRLAGRDTQYF. CDR3 DNA sequence: TGCGCCAGCAGCTTGAGACTAGCGGGAAGGGATACGCAGTATTTT. Filled out from reference TRBV5-1 and TRBJ2-3, the complete variable domain reads KAGVTQTPRYLIKTRGQQVTLSCSPISGHRSVSWYQQTPGQGLQFLFEYFSETQRNKGNFPGRFSGRQFSNSRSEMNVSTLELGDSALYLCASSLRLAGRDTQYFGPGTRLTVL.